The 5 T cell receptor beta chains reported below all come from one sample, sequenced in a study of blood T cell repertoires in COVID-19. The assay was immunoSEQ multiplex PCR, and TCRdb's table has in-frame clones only and misses some. This table has more than 250,000 clones, approximately 90% appearing once. The specimen was PBMCs or T cells enriched from blood (not recorded which). The receptors shown here come from a woman aged 40 to 50 with acute COVID-19.

DNA for the CDR3: TGTGCCAGCAGCTTAGTTGCTATAGTAGACGCGGGCTACGAGCAGTACTTC. Protein product: CASSLVAIVDAGYEQYF. This chain connects TRBV7-8 to TRBJ2-7, with TRBD2 as a possible D gene (5 bases). This CDR3 comprises 17 residues. Germline values: CDR1 SGHVS, CDR2 FQNEAQ. Trimming removed 1 base at V and 3 bases at J, with 19 bases between.

The chain uses TRBV6-1 and TRBJ1-4; D is perhaps TRBD1 (5 bases). The germline CDR1 and CDR2 sequences are MNHNS and SASEGT. The CDR3 runs to 14 residues. V lost 1 base to trimming and J lost 8 bases, with 11 bases between them. CDR3 DNA sequence: TGTGCCAGCAGTGAAGACAGGCTGAGCGAAAAACTGTTTTTT. Translation gives CASSEDRLSEKLFF.

The V gene is TRBV7-2, the J gene TRBJ1-5; the D is unclear. Germline CDR1 and CDR2: SGHTA and FQGNSA. The length of the CDR3 is 15 residues. Trimming left V 2 bases short and J 4 bases short, with 12 bases between. This CDR3 reads CASSLPRDGNQPQHF. DNA of the CDR3: TGTGCCAGCAGCTTACCCCGGGATGGGAATCAGCCCCAGCATTTT. Looking up the rest from reference TRBV7-2 and TRBJ1-5 gives the full variable domain: GAGVSQSPSNKVTEKGKDVELRCDPISGHTALYWYRQSLGQGLEFLIYFQGNSAPDKSGLPSDRFSAERTGGSVSTLTIQRTQQEDSAVYLCASSLPRDGNQPQHFGDGTRLSIL.

The genes are TRBV5-5 and TRBJ1-2; D is unresolved. The CDR3 is made up of 13 amino acids. The V end was cut by 1 base, the J end by 6 bases, with 10 bases between. Germline CDR1 and CDR2: SGHKS and YYEKEE (reference sequence). CDR3 sequence (DNA): TGTGCCAGCAGCTTGAGCGATAGTCATGGCTACACCTTC. Its translation: CASSLSDSHGYTF.

The V call is TRBV21-1, the J call TRBJ2-7; the table's D call of TRBD2 was not tested on the DNA. TRBV21-1 is reported as a pseudogene. The CDR3 has 18 residues. The CDR3 coding sequence is TGTGCCAGCAGCACAACCGGGGTCTGGAGGCCCGATTCCTACGAGCAGTACTTC. It specifies CASSTTGVWRPDSYEQYF.